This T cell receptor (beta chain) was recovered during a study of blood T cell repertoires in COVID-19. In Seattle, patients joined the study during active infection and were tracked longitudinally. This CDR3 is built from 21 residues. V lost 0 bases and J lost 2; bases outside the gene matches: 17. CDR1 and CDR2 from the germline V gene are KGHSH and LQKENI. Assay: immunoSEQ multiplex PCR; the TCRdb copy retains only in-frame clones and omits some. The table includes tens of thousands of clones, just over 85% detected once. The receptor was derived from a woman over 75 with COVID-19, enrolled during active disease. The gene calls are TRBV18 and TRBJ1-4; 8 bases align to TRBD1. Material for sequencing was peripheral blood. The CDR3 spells CASSPPVPGGNLRVTNEKLFF. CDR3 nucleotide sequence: TGTGCCAGCTCACCACCGGTGCCAGGGGGCAACCTTCGTGTTACTAATGAAAAACTGTTTTTT.